This TCR beta chain was found in a study of early T cells in non-severe SARS-CoV-2 infection. Study results and limitations: Comparison of clonotypes with VDJdb favored anti-spike CD8 responses while missing private and CD4 specificities.

TCRdb fed the 5' RACE reads into MiXCR, producing one record per CDR3 protein. The data contain approximately 48,000 distinct CDR3 sequences, 5.5% to 8% of them singletons. Note on this clonotype: Its antigen is as yet unknown.

Trimming took off 0 bases at V and 3 bases at J, with 6 bases between the two ends. The CDR3 covers 14 residues. Germline CDR1 reads PRHDT; CDR2 reads FYEKMQ (reference sequence). This sequence originates from an adult who was a healthcare worker with PCR-confirmed SARS-CoV-2 infection or an uninfected control (not recorded which). V is TRBV13 and J is TRBJ1-5; D is possibly TRBD1 (5 bases). Sequenced material: whole blood, taken at baseline. The CDR3 spells CASSLGQVNQPQHF. CDR3 DNA sequence: TGTGCCAGCAGCTTAGGACAGGTCAATCAGCCCCAGCATTTT.